The source of this TCR beta chain is a study of Ad26.COV2.S vaccination and SARS-CoV-2 variants. V shed 1 base, J shed 5 bases, and the junction held 11 bases outside the gene matches. Germline lookup yields CDR1 LNHNV and CDR2 YYDKDF (reference sequence). There are 17 residues in the CDR3. Whole-study findings and limits: Breadth measured for non-spike TCRs was similar across vaccine and placebo recipients.

TCRdb's table, derived via immunoSEQ multiplex PCR, lists solely in-frame clones and lacks some. The sample contains roughly 250,000 clones, approximately 90% of which appear only once. This clone has ten or more counts. No antigen is known for it. This sample's treatment: some 20 received Ad26.COV2.S at low or high dose, single or two shots; five or six received placebo; per-sample allocation not given. Samples came from day 63 after the first vaccine or placebo injection. This clonotype was sampled from a person aged 18 to 65 who received the Ad26.COV2.S COVID-19 vaccine or a placebo. The chain has TRBV15 and TRBJ2-5; TRBD1 aligns across 9 bases. Sequenced material: peripheral blood, taken in a trial of Ad26.COV2.S vaccine versus placebo. CDR3 sequence reads: CATSRGSGTGSVETQYF. The DNA for the CDR3 is TGTGCCACCAGCAGAGGGTCCGGGACAGGGTCTGTCGAGACCCAGTACTTC.